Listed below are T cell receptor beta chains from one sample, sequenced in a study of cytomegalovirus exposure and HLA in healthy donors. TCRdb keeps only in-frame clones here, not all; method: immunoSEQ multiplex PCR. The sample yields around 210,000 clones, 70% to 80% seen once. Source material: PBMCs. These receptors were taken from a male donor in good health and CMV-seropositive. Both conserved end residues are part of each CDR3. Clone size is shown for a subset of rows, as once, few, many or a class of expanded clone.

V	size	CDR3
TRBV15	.	CATKPPPGISNEQFF
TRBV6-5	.	CASSRSQETQYF
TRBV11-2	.	CASSNRDRGFQETQYF
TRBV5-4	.	CASSGDSYGNTIYF
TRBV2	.	CASKDEGLYEQYF
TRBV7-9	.	CASTLGSTGELFF
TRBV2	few	CASSEQGAGEAFF
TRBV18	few	CASSPGIDTANTEAFF
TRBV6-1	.	CASRGLAGVTDTQYF
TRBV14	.	CASSSDSYLNEQFF
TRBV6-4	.	CASSSERGAYNEQFF
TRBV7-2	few	CASSLAPYEQYF
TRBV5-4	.	CASSLGGGRAQDTQYF
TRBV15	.	CATSSQGQPIYEQYF
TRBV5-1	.	CASSLAATVSGANVLTF
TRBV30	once	CAWSATASSKDTQYF
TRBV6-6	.	CASSLREGNSPLHF
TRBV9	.	CASSAGGTTYGYTF
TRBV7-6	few	CASSPILGVGDYSNQPQHF
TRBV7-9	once	CASSLDREGTQYF
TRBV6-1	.	CASSPLTGLSETQYF
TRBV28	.	CASSLSVRRDTEAFF
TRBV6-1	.	CASRTVNQPQHF
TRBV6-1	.	CASSEFPGTGEAGETQYF
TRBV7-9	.	CASSFSTGTGTVNSPLHF